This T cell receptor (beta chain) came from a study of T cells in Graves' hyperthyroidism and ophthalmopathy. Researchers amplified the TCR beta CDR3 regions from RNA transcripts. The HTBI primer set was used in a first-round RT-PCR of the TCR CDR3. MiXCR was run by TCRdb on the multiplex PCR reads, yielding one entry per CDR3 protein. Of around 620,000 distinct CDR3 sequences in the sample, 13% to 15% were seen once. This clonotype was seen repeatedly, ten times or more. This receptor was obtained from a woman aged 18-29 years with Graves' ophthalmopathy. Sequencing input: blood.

CDR3 residues: CASSLLSGSGNTIYF. The CDR3 coding sequence is TGTGCCAGCAGTTTGCTATCGGGGTCCGGAAACACCATATATTTT. The chain recombines TRBV28 with TRBJ1-3; the D is unclear. Germline CDR1 and CDR2: MDHEN and SYDVKM. Trimming pared 3 bases from V and 4 bases from J, leaving 13 bases between. The CDR3 has 15 residues.